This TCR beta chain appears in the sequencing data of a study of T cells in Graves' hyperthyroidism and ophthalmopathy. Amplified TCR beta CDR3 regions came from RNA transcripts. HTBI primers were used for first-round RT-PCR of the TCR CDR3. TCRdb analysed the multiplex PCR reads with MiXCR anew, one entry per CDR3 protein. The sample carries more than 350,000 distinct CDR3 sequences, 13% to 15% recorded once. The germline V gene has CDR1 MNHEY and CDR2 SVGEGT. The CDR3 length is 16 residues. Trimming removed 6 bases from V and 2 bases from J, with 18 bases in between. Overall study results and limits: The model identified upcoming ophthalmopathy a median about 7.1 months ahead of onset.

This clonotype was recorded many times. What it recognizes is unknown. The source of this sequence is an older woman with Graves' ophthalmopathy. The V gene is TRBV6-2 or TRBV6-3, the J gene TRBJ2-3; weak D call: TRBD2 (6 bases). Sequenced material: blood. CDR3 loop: CASRDSSAPYTDTQYF. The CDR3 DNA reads TGTGCCAGCAGAGACTCTAGCGCGCCCTACACAGATACGCAGTATTTT.